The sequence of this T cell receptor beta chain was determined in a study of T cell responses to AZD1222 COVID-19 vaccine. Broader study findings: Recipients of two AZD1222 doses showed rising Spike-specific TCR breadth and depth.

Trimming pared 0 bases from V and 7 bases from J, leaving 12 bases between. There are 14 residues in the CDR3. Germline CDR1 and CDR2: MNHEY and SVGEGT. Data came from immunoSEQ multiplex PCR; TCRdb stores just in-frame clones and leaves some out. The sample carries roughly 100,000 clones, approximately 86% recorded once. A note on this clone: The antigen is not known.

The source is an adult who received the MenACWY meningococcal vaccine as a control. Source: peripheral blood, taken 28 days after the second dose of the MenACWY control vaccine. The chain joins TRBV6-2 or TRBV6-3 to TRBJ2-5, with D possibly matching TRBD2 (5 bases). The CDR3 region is CASSYSTGSGTQYF. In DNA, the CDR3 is TGTGCCAGCAGTTACTCGACCGGAAGCGGGACCCAGTACTTC.